This T cell receptor (beta chain) was obtained from a study of blood T cell repertoires in COVID-19. Whole-study context: Acute and convalescent COVID-19 samples came from the United States, Italy and Spain. Sources were T cells, B-cell-depleted T cells, or PBMCs; the material itself was cDNA or gDNA.

Sequenced by immunoSEQ multiplex PCR; TCRdb stores in-frame clones only, minus some. The sample contains over 250,000 clones, 80% to 90% of which appear only once. The CDR3 totals 17 residues. Germline CDR1 KGHSH, CDR2 LQKENI. V gave up 3 bases and J gave up 5 bases; unmatched junction bases: 11. The sequenced material came from peripheral blood. The receptor was isolated from a woman in her 70s with acute or convalescent COVID-19. This chain connects TRBV18 to TRBJ1-5, with 9 bases that match TRBD1. CDR3 sequence (DNA): TGTGCCAGCTCACCGGGAATGGGGGACAGGGATTATCAGCCCCAGCATTTT. Amino acids: CASSPGMGDRDYQPQHF. Complete variable domain (other parts from reference TRBV18 and TRBJ1-5): NAGVMQNPRHLVRRRGQEARLRCSPMKGHSHVYWYRQLPEEGLKFMVYLQKENIIDESGMPKERFSAEFPKEGPSILRIQQVVRGDSAAYFCASSPGMGDRDYQPQHFGDGTRLSIL.